This T cell receptor beta chain was captured in a study of shared clonotypes between healthy human individuals. Generated by immunoSEQ multiplex PCR, the TCRdb table keeps only in-frame clones and is missing some. This sample has some 1,100,000 clones, with about four fifths found just once. Whole-study findings and limits: Investigators expected sequencing depth to affect clonotype sharing among donors. Naive subsets tended to show greater estimated richness than memory subsets.

The study drew all its donors from Caucasian adults living in Nashville, Tennessee. A CD45RA-negative memory subset and a CD45RA+ naive subset were separated from the CD4+ cells. Germline CDR1 KGHSH, CDR2 LQKENI. V was trimmed by 2 bases and J by 3 bases, leaving 8 bases between them. The CDR3 is made up of 13 amino acids. A note on this clone: The antigen remains undetermined. The same CDR3 also results from other DNA sequences found in this sample.

Sequences were obtained from memory CD4+ T cells from PBMCs. Subset meaning: CD45RA-negative fraction. This sequence joins TRBV18 and TRBJ2-7, with no clear D. The receptor comes from a man aged 18 to 30 in good health. Some clones in this sample may be carry-over from other donors' samples. For the CDR3, the DNA is TGTGCCAGCTCACCAACAAGCAGCTACGAGCAGTACTTC. Amino acids: CASSPTSSYEQYF.